This T cell receptor beta chain was identified in a study of OX40 agonist ivuxolimab in advanced cancers. Turning to the study itself: Earlier treatment with anti-PD-1, anti-PD-L1 or anti-CTLA-4 was permitted, and under 50% had received some.

General study findings and limits: At doses 0.1 to 3.0 mg/kg, CD4+ and CD8+ clones expanded.

To note about this clone: Its antigen is currently unknown.

The CDR3 sequence is 15 residues long. Between the trimmed V and J ends, which lost 3 bases and 7 bases, there was a span of 15 bases. Germline CDR1 reads KGHSH; CDR2 reads LQKENI. Clones were sequenced by immunoSEQ multiplex PCR, and TCRdb holds only the in-frame ones, with some missing. The sample has 45,000 to 50,000 clones; roughly 90% are singletons. Baseline, cycle 4 day 1, and cycle 7 day 1 were the blood sampling points. This clonotype originated in an adult with an advanced solid tumor such as melanoma, head and neck, liver or kidney cancer. This chain connects TRBV18 to TRBJ1-4; perhaps TRBD1 as D (5 bases). The sample was CD4+ or CD8+ T cells sorted from blood, taken in a trial of the OX40 agonist ivuxolimab. The CDR3 region is CASSPGQGAFEKLFF. For the CDR3, the DNA is TGTGCCAGCTCACCCGGTCAGGGAGCGTTTGAAAAACTGTTTTTT.